The 6 T cell receptor beta chains given below trace back to one sample, sequenced in a study of blood T cell repertoires in COVID-19. The data were produced by immunoSEQ multiplex PCR, yet TCRdb's version contains in-frame clones alone and is incomplete. The table shows 180,000 or so clones, with under 85% occurring only once. Source material: peripheral blood. The source is an elderly woman with acute or convalescent COVID-19.

The chain employs TRBV5-1 and TRBJ1-1; D not certain. Germline loops: CDR1 SGHRS, CDR2 YFSETQ. The CDR3 has 13 residues. The V end was cut by 0 bases, the J end by 1 base, with 4 bases between. The CDR3 nucleotides read TGCGCCAGCAGCTTGGGCAGGAACACTGAAGCTTTCTTT. Amino acids: CASSLGRNTEAFF.

The rearrangement joins TRBV7-3 to TRBJ1-2, with 9 bases fitting TRBD1. V lost 6 bases, J lost 8 bases, and 10 bases stayed unmatched. This CDR3 contains 14 residues. Germline V lookup: CDR1 SGHTA, CDR2 FQGTGA. The CDR3 sequence: CASSSGTGSIGYTF. In DNA form, the CDR3 reads TGTGCCAGCAGTTCCGGGACAGGGTCTATCGGCTACACCTTC.

The chain employs TRBV9 and TRBJ1-1; tentative D call: TRBD1 (6 bases). The germline V and J ends were trimmed by 4 bases and 1 base, with 14 bases remaining between them. Germline values: CDR1 SGDLS, CDR2 YYNGEE. This CDR3 is built from 15 residues. DNA of the CDR3: TGTGCCAGCAGCTTGCGAATGGGACAGAACACTGAAGCTTTCTTT. Protein: CASSLRMGQNTEAFF.

The chain recombines TRBV10-1 with TRBJ2-1; D perhaps matches TRBD1 (6 bases). Trimming shortened V by 4 bases and J by 16 bases, and 17 bases separated the two germline ends. CDR3 length equals 12 residues. CDR1 is WNHNN and CDR2 is SYGVQD in the germline V gene (reference sequence). The CDR3 nucleotides read TGCGCCAGCAGTGGAAACAGGGCTATCCTTTTCTTC. Its protein is CASSGNRAILFF.

The chain carries TRBV18 and TRBJ1-1; possible D gene TRBD1, 5 bases. Trimming cost V 3 bases and J 7 bases, with 15 bases left between them. From germline, CDR1 is KGHSH and CDR2 LQKENI. This CDR3 has 14 amino acids. The CDR3 DNA follows: TGTGCCAGCTCACCTACGACAGAGCCGCTTGAAGCTTTCTTT. Translation gives CASSPTTEPLEAFF.

The chain is built from TRBV5-1 and TRBJ2-7, with TRBD2 matching over 9 bases. CDR3 length: 15 amino acids. V lost 5 bases and J lost 0; bases outside the gene matches: 6. Germline assignment: CDR1 SGHRS and CDR2 YFSETQ. The chain's CDR3 is CASSSLAGSSYEQYF. The DNA for the CDR3 is TGCGCCAGCAGTTCTCTAGCGGGGAGCTCCTACGAGCAGTACTTC. The full variable domain, its missing parts supplied by reference TRBV5-1 and TRBJ2-7, is KAGVTQTPRYLIKTRGQQVTLSCSPISGHRSVSWYQQTPGQGLQFLFEYFSETQRNKGNFPGRFSGRQFSNSRSEMNVSTLELGDSALYLCASSSLAGSSYEQYFGPGTRLTVT.